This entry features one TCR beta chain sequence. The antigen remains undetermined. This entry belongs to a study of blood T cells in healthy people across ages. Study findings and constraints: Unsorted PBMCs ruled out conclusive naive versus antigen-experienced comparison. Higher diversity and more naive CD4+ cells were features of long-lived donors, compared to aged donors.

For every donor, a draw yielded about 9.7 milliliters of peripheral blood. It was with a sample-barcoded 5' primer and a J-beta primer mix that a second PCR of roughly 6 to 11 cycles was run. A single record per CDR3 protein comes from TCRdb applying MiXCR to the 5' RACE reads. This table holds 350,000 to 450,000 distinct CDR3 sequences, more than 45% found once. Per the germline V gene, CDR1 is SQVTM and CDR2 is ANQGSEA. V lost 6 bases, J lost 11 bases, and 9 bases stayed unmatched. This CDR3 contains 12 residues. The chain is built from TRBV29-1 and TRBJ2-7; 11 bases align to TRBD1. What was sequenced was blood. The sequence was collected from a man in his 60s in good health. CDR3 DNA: TGCAGCGTCTATGGACAGGGGGCGGAGGAGTACTTC. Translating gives CSVYGQGAEEYF.